The 10 T cell receptor beta chains reported below all come from one sample, sequenced in a study of T-cell reconstitution after alpha-beta-depleted transplantation in children. Preparation of the TCRbeta library was carried out with unique molecular identifiers. TCRdb reprocessed the PCR reads via MiXCR and lists one record per CDR3 protein. The table has about 500,000 distinct CDR3 sequences, approximately 32% seen once. The sample was PBMCs from the stem cell graft donor, taken from the stem cell graft. The receptors derive from a human donor who donated a stem cell graft to a child with aplastic anemia.

The gene calls are TRBV7-3 and TRBJ2-1, with TRBD2 matching over 8 bases. V lost 5 bases to trimming and J lost 6 bases; unmatched junction nucleotides: 3. The CDR3 runs 13 residues. Germline V gives CDR1 SGHTA, CDR2 FQGTGA. CDR3 coding DNA: TGTGCCAGCAGCATCGGACTAGCCAATGAGCAGTTCTTC. It is translated as CASSIGLANEQFF.

The chain has TRBV10-2 and TRBJ2-1; maybe TRBD2 (6 bases). Germline CDR1 WSHSY, CDR2 SAAADI. This CDR3 contains 16 residues. Deletions cut 2 bases from V and 2 bases from J, with 13 bases between. DNA of the CDR3: TGCGCCAGCAGTGAGGCGATGGGGAGGACCTACAATGAGCAGTTCTTC. As protein: CASSEAMGRTYNEQFF.

The gene calls are TRBV27 and TRBJ1-6; tentatively, D is TRBD1 (5 bases). The germline gives CDR1 MNHEY, CDR2 SMNVEV (reference sequence). V lost 3 bases and J 0 bases, leaving 15 bases between the germline ends. The CDR3 covers 18 residues. The CDR3 DNA is TGTGCCAGCAGTTTCCGGCAGGCAGGGCTCTCCTATAATTCACCCCTCCACTTT. Its protein product is CASSFRQAGLSYNSPLHF.

This clonotype showed up many times. This sequence joins TRBV12-3 or TRBV12-4 and TRBJ2-3; D possibly corresponds to TRBD2 (7 bases). V shed 7 bases and J shed 6 bases, with 20 bases lying between them. The CDR3 consists of 15 residues. The CDR3 sequence: CASISGGSEVDTQYF. The CDR3 region has the DNA TGTGCCAGCATCTCGGGGGGCTCGGAAGTCGATACGCAGTATTTT.

J is TRBJ1-1 and V is TRBV5-4; TRBD1 matches 9 bases. V was clipped by 2 bases and J by 2 bases; unmatched bases: 10. This CDR3 region has 17 residues. Per germline, CDR1 SGHNT and CDR2 YYREEE (reference sequence). CDR3 in amino acids: CASSLGWRTGENTEAFF. The CDR3 DNA is TGTGCCAGCAGCTTAGGATGGAGGACAGGGGAAAACACTGAAGCTTTCTTT.

This clonotype was observed a handful of times. V gene TRBV11-2 combines with J gene TRBJ2-1; 7 nucleotides match TRBD2. Per germline, CDR1 SGHAT and CDR2 FQNNGV. The CDR3 is 14 residues long. Trimming took 6 bases from V and 10 from J; bases not matched to a gene: 12. DNA of the CDR3: TGTGCCAGCAGTTCGGGGAGGGCGATTTGGGAGCAGTTCTTC. Protein: CASSSGRAIWEQFF.

In its sample, this clonotype was seen a few times. At one end, the junction sequence differs from germline, possibly due to a read error. V is TRBV20-1 and J is TRBJ2-1; 7 positions match TRBD2. CDR1 DFQATT and CDR2 SNEGSKA come from the germline V gene (reference sequence). The CDR3 consists of 16 residues. The CDR3 sequence is CCARDIGGSSYNEQFF. CDR3 sequence (DNA): TGCTGTGCTAGAGATATCGGGGGGAGCTCCTACAATGAGCAGTTCTTC.

The rearrangement uses TRBV7-2 and TRBJ2-7, with D perhaps assigned TRBD1 or TRBD2 (5 bases each). CDR3 length equals 17 residues. Germline lookup yields CDR1 SGHTA and CDR2 FQGNSA. Trimming removed 5 bases from V and 0 bases from J, with 20 bases in between. CDR3: CASSPRGGQGHSYEQYF. DNA for the CDR3: TGTGCCAGCAGCCCTAGGGGCGGGCAAGGGCACTCCTACGAGCAGTACTTC.

This chain connects TRBV7-2 to TRBJ2-2; no reliable D call. V was trimmed by 4 bases and J by 3 bases, leaving 6 bases between them. This CDR3 is built from 13 residues. The germline CDR1 and CDR2 sequences are SGHTA and FQGNSA. The CDR3 protein is CASSYRDTGELFF. The CDR3 nucleotides read TGTGCCAGCAGCTATCGGGACACCGGGGAGCTGTTTTTT.

This clonotype was seen a single time. The V and J genes are TRBV5-1 and TRBJ1-5; a weak D match, TRBD1 (5 bases). This CDR3 comprises 14 residues. Trimming removed 1 base at V and 6 bases at J, with 11 bases between. CDR1 and CDR2 from the germline V gene are SGHRS and YFSETQ. Written as DNA, the CDR3 is TGCGCCAGCAGCTTGAGTGGAGGGACTCAGCCCCAGCATTTT. It encodes CASSLSGGTQPQHF. Based on the CDR3 plus reference TRBV5-1 and TRBJ1-5, the full variable domain is KAGVTQTPRYLIKTRGQQVTLSCSPISGHRSVSWYQQTPGQGLQFLFEYFSETQRNKGNFPGRFSGRQFSNSRSEMNVSTLELGDSALYLCASSLSGGTQPQHFGDGTRLSIL.